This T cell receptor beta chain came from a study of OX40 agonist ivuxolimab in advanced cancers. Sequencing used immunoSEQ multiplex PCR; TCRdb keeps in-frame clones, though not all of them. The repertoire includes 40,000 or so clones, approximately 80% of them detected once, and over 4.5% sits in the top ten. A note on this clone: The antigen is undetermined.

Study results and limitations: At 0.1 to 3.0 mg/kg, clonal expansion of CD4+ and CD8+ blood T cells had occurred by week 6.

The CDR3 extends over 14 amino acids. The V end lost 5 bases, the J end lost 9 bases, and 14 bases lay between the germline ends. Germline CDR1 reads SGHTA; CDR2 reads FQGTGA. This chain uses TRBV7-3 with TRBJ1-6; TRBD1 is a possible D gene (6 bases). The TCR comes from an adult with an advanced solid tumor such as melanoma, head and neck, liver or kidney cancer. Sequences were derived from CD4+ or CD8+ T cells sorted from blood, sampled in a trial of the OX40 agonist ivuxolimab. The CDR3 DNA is TGTGCCAGCAGCCTAGGGGGTAACGGTTCACCCCTCCACTTT. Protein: CASSLGGNGSPLHF.